This T cell receptor (beta chain) stems from a study of technical replicates of blood from a few donors (TCRdb year 2017). The V end gives up 2 bases and the J end 6 bases, leaving 13 bases in the junction not matched to a gene. According to the germline V gene, CDR1 reads SGHTA and CDR2 reads FQGNSA. Its CDR3 holds 18 amino acids, cysteine through phenylalanine. Solely the CDR3 DNA is kept, with 54 bases framed from the first base. To note about this clone: This receptor's antigen is unknown. Within one base of it there is no much larger clone, and no base qualities were kept.

The library was built by means of the immunoSEQ multiplex PCR assay. The source is immuneACCESS, and TCRdb retained only in-frame sequences with V and J called. Part of the clones is not carried over; for the studies checked, unresolved V genes explain less than half of this, and the remainder is unexplained. This sample has about 81,000 clones in its table, and around 96% of those were observed once. Jointly, the top ten make up under 0.2% of the sample. The sequence links TRBV7-2 to TRBJ1-4; the central 9 bases match TRBD1. What was sequenced was T cells isolated from PBMCs. This receptor was identified in a human donor in good health. The CDR3 here reads CASSLSSRRTGADEKLFF. DNA sequence: TGTGCCAGCAGCTTAAGTTCCAGGCGGACAGGGGCGGATGAAAAACTGTTTTTT. The CDR3, completed at both ends by the reference TRBV7-2 and TRBJ1-4 genes, gives the full variable domain GAGVSQSPSNKVTEKGKDVELRCDPISGHTALYWYRQSLGQGLEFLIYFQGNSAPDKSGLPSDRFSAERTGGSVSTLTIQRTQQEDSAVYLCASSLSSRRTGADEKLFFGSGTQLSVL.